This T cell receptor beta chain was sequenced during a study of T cell repertoires in cytomegalovirus infection. TCRdb called the reads again in MiXCR, with one record for every CDR3 protein. The table records about 78,000 distinct CDR3 sequences, approximately 39% of them present only once. The study, taken as a whole, reports: Using cumulative public TCR beta family frequency, the authors identified those who carried CMV together with the relevant HLA. Clonotypes of TCR beta that were HLA-C-restricted and CMV-specific dominated the ex vivo response.

This clonotype was picked up a small number of times. Its cognate antigen is unknown. The CDR3 runs to 18 residues. The germline V gene has CDR1 SGHTA and CDR2 FQGNSA. With V trimmed by 5 bases and J by 3 bases, 18 bases remained unmatched. The material was CD8+ T cells from cultured PBMCs, obtained from culture after CMV antigen stimulation. The chain combines TRBV7-2 with TRBJ1-2; 7 bases map to TRBD1. This clonotype originated in a human donor in good health (CMV status not recorded). Some clones in this sample may be carry-over from other donors' samples. DNA of the CDR3: TGTGCCAGCAGCCTCCCGGGCGGGTTGACAGGGACGGACTATGGCTACACCTTC. Protein sequence: CASSLPGGLTGTDYGYTF.